The source of this T cell receptor (beta chain) is a study of cytomegalovirus exposure and HLA in healthy donors (dated by TCRdb to 2017 to 2019). A note on the overall study: A later analysis indicated that the 90 to 150 validation repertoires were generated on the platform also employed for the approximately 690 repertoires of the first cohort. In addition to the first cohort of 650 to 750 subjects, a separate validation cohort of 120 different subjects was used. High-throughput TCR immunosequencing, statistical association of individual TCRs with disease status, and machine learning were combined to predict cytomegalovirus infection status. The aim of the study was to test whether cataloging public T cell receptors could identify signatures of past pathogen exposure.

Library preparation used the immunoSEQ multiplex PCR assay. The paper's data handling went like this. To diagnose cytomegalovirus status from the catalog of TCR beta chain sequences, a statistical classification framework was built. TCRdb carries this immuneACCESS record with in-frame sequences only. Its versions omit some clonotypes, under half of them owing to an unresolved V gene in the studies checked, with the rest unexplained. V and J calls and clone size follow that table, whereas D and trimming were derived from the DNA. The sample contains about 260,000 clones, 90% of them found a single time. The top ten clones comprise 3% to 3.5% of the sample. Separate from the approximately 700-subject first cohort, the validation cohort of 95 to 150 subjects was the group to which the donors belonged. Overall results and qualifications from the work: A few of the identified cytomegalovirus-associated TCR beta chains were confirmed in vitro to be specific for cytomegalovirus antigens. Most TCR sequences were observed very rarely across donors, whereas some public TCRs were present in many individuals. Of the cluster scores, 90% to 95% were above 0 in a later analysis, which found that TCRs clustered in the first cohort also tended to co-occur in the 120 validation repertoires. Cytomegalovirus status was reported to be diagnosed by the classifier with high specificity and sensitivity in both the original and validation cohorts. The authors suggested that the approach could potentially be extended to other disease states and immunological phenotypes. In the study, 150 to 200 TCR beta chains were listed as associated with cytomegalovirus. All 130 or so repertoires were used to score co-occurrence in the validation cohort in a later analysis, because that analysis had no HLA typing for the cohort.

V is cut by 6 bases and J by 7 bases, and the space between the germline ends is 18 bases. From the cysteine through the phenylalanine, the CDR3 covers 14 amino acids. Just the 42-base CDR3 DNA is kept, in frame starting at base 1. From a lookup of the germline V gene, CDR1 and CDR2 are MDHEN and SYDVKM. As concerns this clone: The target of this receptor is not known. Base qualities were left out, and no much larger clone turns up one base away.

The specimen sequenced was PBMCs. The sequence came from a woman aged 25 to 39 in good health and CMV-seronegative. The sequence links TRBV28 to TRBJ1-2, and the D gene may be TRBD1, 6 bases matching. The DNA sequence follows: TGTGCCAGCAGCGTTGTGGGGGCGTTAATTGGCTACACCTTC. This codes for CASSVVGALIGYTF.